The present T cell receptor beta chain was sequenced within a study of blood T cell repertoires in COVID-19 (dated by TCRdb to 2020 to 2021). With regard to the full study: Collaborator samples came from the United States, Italy and Spain and covered acute and convalescent phases of COVID-19. Deeply sampled blood TCRbeta repertoires from subjects exposed to, actively infected with, or recovered from COVID-19 were included in the dataset. Samples were obtained from the ongoing ImmuneRACE study (first 160 participants) and from over a thousand subjects provided by 6 global collaborators. Sample metadata almost always included a de-identified subject ID, COVID-19 status, age in years and sex. A freely available public database, intended as a resource for researchers studying the immune response to SARS-CoV-2, is where the repertoires were released. The prospective study material was composed of cDNA or gDNA derived from T cells, B-cell-depleted T cells, or PBMCs. HLA class I and class II types, where available, came from metadata supplied by the sample provider rather than from assay-based typing. Broad study findings and their caveats: The quantity of clinical and demographic metadata differed by source and by participant and was supplied without curation.

Each collaborating institution followed its own protocols to collect whole blood in K2EDTA tubes. For TCRbeta analysis, collaborators shipped samples as frozen whole blood, isolated PBMCs, or DNA extracted from either of those sample types. The immunoSEQ Assay, a bias-controlled multiplex PCR, was used to amplify TCRbeta CDR3 regions from genomic DNA. The paper's data handling went like this. The number of nucleated cells in each sample was estimated from the amplification of reference gene primers within the assay. To quantify the absolute abundance of each unique TCRbeta CDR3 rearrangement, sequence reads were collapsed and filtered. For each sample, productive Simpson clonality was calculated as the square root of Simpson's diversity index over productive rearrangements. Not all clones reach the TCRdb copy of this immuneACCESS table, which keeps in-frame sequences only. Checked studies attribute under half of the gap to unresolved V genes and leave the rest unexplained. Clone size and V and J calls were adopted from that table, with D and trimming inferred from the DNA. In this sample the table shows 53,000 or so clones, more than 85% of which occur a single time. The ten most abundant clones make up about 3% of the sample.

Concerning this clone: No antigen is known for it. No much larger clone is present one base from it, and per-base qualities are unavailable.

CDR1 and CDR2 were assigned from the germline V gene as SQVTM and ANQGSEA. The CDR3 runs 11 amino acids, cysteine and phenylalanine included. Only the CDR3 portion is preserved as DNA: 33 bases, with reading frame beginning at the first base. Deletion took 0 bases off V and 13 bases off J, with a span of 12 bases between the germline ends. The sample consisted of peripheral blood. Recombination connected TRBV29-1 to TRBJ1-2; no D gene can be assigned with confidence. This clonotype originated in a human donor in a cohort sampled during active COVID-19. The CDR3 has the sequence CSVEDPGKATF. The sequence in DNA is TGCAGCGTTGAAGATCCGGGGAAGGCCACCTTC.